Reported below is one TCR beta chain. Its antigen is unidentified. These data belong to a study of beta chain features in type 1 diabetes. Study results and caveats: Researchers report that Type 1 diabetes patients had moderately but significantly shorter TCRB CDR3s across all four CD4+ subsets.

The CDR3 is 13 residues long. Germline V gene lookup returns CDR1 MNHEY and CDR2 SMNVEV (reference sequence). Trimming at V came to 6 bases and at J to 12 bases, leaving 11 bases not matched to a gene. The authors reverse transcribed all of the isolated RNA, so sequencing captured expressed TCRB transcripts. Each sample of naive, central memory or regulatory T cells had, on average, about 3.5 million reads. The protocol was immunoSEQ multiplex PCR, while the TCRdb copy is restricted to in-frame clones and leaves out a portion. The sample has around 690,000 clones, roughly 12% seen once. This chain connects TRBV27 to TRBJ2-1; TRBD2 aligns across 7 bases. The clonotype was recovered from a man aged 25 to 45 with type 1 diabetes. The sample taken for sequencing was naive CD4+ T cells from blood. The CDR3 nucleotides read TGTGCCAGCAGCAGTACGGGACTATTAGGGCAGTTCTTC. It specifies CASSSTGLLGQFF.